This TCR beta chain emerged from a study of OX40 agonist ivuxolimab in advanced cancers. Study-wide context: As their treatment, patients were administered ivuxolimab, an agonistic anti-OX40 (CD134) antibody. Treatment received earlier with anti-PD-1, anti-PD-L1 or anti-CTLA-4 agents was allowed, and over 30% had some.

The method was immunoSEQ multiplex PCR; TCRdb's version includes in-frame clones alone and lacks a portion of them. Counted here are over 65,000 clones, 85% to 90% occurring once; the ten biggest clones make up 2% to 2.5%. As regards this clone: What it binds is unknown.

General study points: Fewer expanded clones were found on average in CD4+ than in CD8+ T cells.

Unmatched junction bases numbered 3, after V lost 5 bases and J lost 1 base. There are 14 residues in the CDR3. CDR1 is SEHNR and CDR2 is FQNEAQ in the germline V gene (reference sequence). This chain uses TRBV7-9 with TRBJ2-3; TRBD2 matches 7 bases. This clonotype originated in an adult with an advanced solid tumor such as melanoma, head and neck, liver or kidney cancer. The sample in question was CD4+ or CD8+ T cells sorted from blood, obtained in a trial of the OX40 agonist ivuxolimab. CDR3 in amino acids: CASSDRGGTDTQYF. CDR3 sequence (DNA): TGTGCCAGCAGCGACCGGGGGGGCACAGATACGCAGTATTTT. Filled out from reference TRBV7-9 and TRBJ2-3, the complete variable domain reads DTGVSQNPRHKITKRGQNVTFRCDPISEHNRLYWYRQTLGQGPEFLTYFQNEAQLEKSRLLSDRFSAERPKGSFSTLEIQRTEQGDSAMYLCASSDRGGTDTQYFGPGTRLTVL.